This entry describes one T cell receptor beta chain. The antigen remains undetermined. Recipients received nonmyeloablative bone marrow transplants from related graft donors, with transient mixed chimerism. Unstimulated regulatory T cells (CD4+CD25+CD127-), CD4+CD25- non-regulatory cells, CD4 and CD8 cells were FACS-sorted from thawed PBMCs. TCRdb's table, derived via immunoSEQ multiplex PCR, lists solely in-frame clones and lacks some. The table shows fewer than 60,000 clones, with about 91% occurring only once. The junction had 7 bases not matched to a gene; V was cut back by 6 bases and J by 4 bases. CDR3 length: 14 amino acids. Germline loops: CDR1 SQVTM, CDR2 ANQGSEA. This specimen belongs to a study of Tregs in tolerant kidney transplant recipients. Points from the study as a whole: Nucleotide sequences could not be compared across some patients' samples due to primer changes. The small number of patients limits these findings pending further validation.

Here the sequenced sample was CD8+ T cells from blood (PBMCs), taken 24 months after the transplant. This chain connects TRBV29-1 to TRBJ2-3, with 10 bases lining up with TRBD1. This receptor was taken from a human patient who received a combined kidney and bone marrow transplant. The T cells may come from the graft donor. CDR3 amino acids: CSVTGTGVADTQYF. The CDR3 DNA is TGCAGCGTAACCGGGACAGGGGTCGCAGATACGCAGTATTTT.